The T cell receptor (beta chain) described here comes from a study of identical twins. Template switching, a step in the protocol, added a universal primer site, and cDNA carried unique molecular identifiers. TCRdb processed the 5' RACE reads anew with MiXCR; each CDR3 protein has one entry. The table has about 530,000 distinct CDR3 sequences, 20% to 25% seen once. With V trimmed by 2 bases and J by 2 bases, 4 bases remained unmatched. The CDR3 totals 17 residues. From germline, CDR1 is MNHEY and CDR2 SVGEGT. This clonotype occurred a few times. Its target is not known. Study-level points and caveats: Out-of-frame sharing of TCR alpha in monozygotic twins was underestimated by models. Excess low generation probability was seen in twin-shared out-of-frame alpha sequences.

Donors were all healthy Caucasians. This sample also belongs to another study, concerning yellow fever vaccine responses in identical twins.

Material: CD4+ T cells sorted from blood. The clonotype was recovered from a woman under 30 in good health. J is TRBJ1-5 and V is TRBV6-2 or TRBV6-3; 12 bases match TRBD1. The CDR3 DNA follows: TGTGCCAGCAGTTACGGGACAGGGGGCGCAGGCAATCAGCCCCAGCATTTT. Its translation is CASSYGTGGAGNQPQHF.